The clone carrying this TCR beta chain was observed a few times. Its antigen is not identified. This entry comes from a study of early T cells in non-severe SARS-CoV-2 infection. Findings and caveats of the study: Matching against VDJdb likely underestimated virus-specific expansions, favoring anti-spike CD8.

TCRdb used MiXCR to reprocess the 5' RACE reads, holding one entry per CDR3 protein. The sample has approximately 75,000 distinct CDR3 sequences, roughly 15% seen once. The CDR3 has 15 amino acids. From germline, CDR1 is SEHNR and CDR2 FQNEAQ (reference sequence). Trimming stripped 5 bases from V and 4 bases from J, with 15 bases between. This sequence was found in an adult who was a healthcare worker with PCR-confirmed SARS-CoV-2 infection or an uninfected control (not recorded which). The source material was whole blood, sampled at baseline. The V and J genes are TRBV7-9 and TRBJ2-1, with D tentatively TRBD1 (6 bases). The chain's CDR3 is CASSPGTPEYNEQFF. Here the CDR3 DNA reads TGTGCCAGCAGCCCAGGGACACCCGAGTACAATGAGCAGTTCTTC.